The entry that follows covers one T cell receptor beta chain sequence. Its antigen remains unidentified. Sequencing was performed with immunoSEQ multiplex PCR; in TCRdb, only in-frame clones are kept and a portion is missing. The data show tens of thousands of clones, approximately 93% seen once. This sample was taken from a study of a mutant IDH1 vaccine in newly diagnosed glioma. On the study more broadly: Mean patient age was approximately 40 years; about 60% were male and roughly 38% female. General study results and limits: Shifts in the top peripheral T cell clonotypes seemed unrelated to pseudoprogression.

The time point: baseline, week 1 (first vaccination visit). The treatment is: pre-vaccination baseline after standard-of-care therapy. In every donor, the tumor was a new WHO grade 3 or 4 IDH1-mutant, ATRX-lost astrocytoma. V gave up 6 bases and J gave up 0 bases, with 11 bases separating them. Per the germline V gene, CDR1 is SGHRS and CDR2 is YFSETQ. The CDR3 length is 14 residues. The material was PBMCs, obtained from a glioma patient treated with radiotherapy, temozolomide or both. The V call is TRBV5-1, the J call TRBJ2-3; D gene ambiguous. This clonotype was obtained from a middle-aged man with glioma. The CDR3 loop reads CASTQYASTDTQYF. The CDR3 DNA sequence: TGCGCCAGCACGCAATATGCTAGCACAGATACGCAGTATTTT.